This is a list of T cell receptor beta chains from one sample in a study of blood T cell repertoires in COVID-19. The method was immunoSEQ multiplex PCR; TCRdb's version includes in-frame clones alone and lacks a portion of them. There are about 210,000 clones in the sample; 81% occur only once, and around 9% lies in the top ten. The sequencing sample was made of PBMCs or T cells enriched from blood (not recorded which). The receptors were gathered from a woman aged 50 to 65 with acute COVID-19. Each CDR3 is given with its conserved first and last residue.

V gene: TRBV2; CDR3 protein: CASSELAGAIYEQYF
V gene: TRBV4-3; CDR3 protein: CASSQEFYVGSPQETQYF
V gene: TRBV5-1; CDR3 protein: CASSLAVNTGELFF
V gene: TRBV6-2/TRBV6-3; CDR3 protein: CASSYGRGPKGDEQFF
V gene: TRBV7-8; CDR3 protein: CASSSSLGQGTDTQYF
V gene: TRBV11-2; CDR3 protein: CASSLDRGAGELFF
V gene: TRBV5-1; CDR3 protein: CASSLAPGTGGSSYEQYF
V gene: TRBV4-3; CDR3 protein: CASSQGSGQGLYSPLHF
V gene: TRBV7-2; CDR3 protein: CASSFASGTDTQYF
V gene: TRBV27; CDR3 protein: CASSLLGLASPGANVLTF
V gene: TRBV7-9; CDR3 protein: CASSPVRTAQGSEAFF
V gene: TRBV7-2; CDR3 protein: CASSLGLAGGRETQYF
V gene: TRBV7-8; CDR3 protein: CASSFLPGANTGELFF
V gene: TRBV24-1; CDR3 protein: CATSDLGQGGEDTQYF
V gene: TRBV28; CDR3 protein: CASSSGQVGNTIYF
V gene: TRBV6-5; CDR3 protein: CASSLTGGDGQPQHF
V gene: TRBV7-2; CDR3 protein: CASSSIPRMNTEAFF
V gene: TRBV30; CDR3 protein: CAWSSGLSLDEAFF
V gene: TRBV7-2; CDR3 protein: CASSLQGLPVETQYF
V gene: TRBV3-1/TRBV3-2; CDR3 protein: CASSQAGTAYEQYF
V gene: TRBV7-8; CDR3 protein: CASSPGTSGSTGEQYF
V gene: TRBV5-1; CDR3 protein: CASSLETGGYEQYF
V gene: TRBV4-1; CDR3 protein: CASSQDTPGQDYEQYF